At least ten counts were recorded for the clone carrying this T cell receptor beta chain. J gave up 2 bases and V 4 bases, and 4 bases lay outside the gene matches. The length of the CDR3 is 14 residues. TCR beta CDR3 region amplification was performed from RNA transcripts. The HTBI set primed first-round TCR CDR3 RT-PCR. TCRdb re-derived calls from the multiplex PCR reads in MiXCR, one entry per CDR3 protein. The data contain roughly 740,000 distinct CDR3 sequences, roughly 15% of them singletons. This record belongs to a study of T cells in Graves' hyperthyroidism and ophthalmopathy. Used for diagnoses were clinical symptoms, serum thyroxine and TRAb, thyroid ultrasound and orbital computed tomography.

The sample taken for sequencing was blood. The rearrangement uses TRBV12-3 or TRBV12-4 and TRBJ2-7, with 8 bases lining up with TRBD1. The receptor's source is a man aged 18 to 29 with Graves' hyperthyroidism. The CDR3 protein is CASSWGTGTYEQYF. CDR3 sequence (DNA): TGTGCCAGCAGTTGGGGGACAGGCACCTACGAGCAGTACTTC.